The rows below give T cell receptor beta chains drawn from one sample of a study of blood T cell repertoires in COVID-19. TCRdb's table, derived via immunoSEQ multiplex PCR, lists solely in-frame clones and lacks some. The table includes 190,000 or so clones, 80% to 90% detected once. Material for sequencing was PBMCs or T cells enriched from blood (not recorded which). The receptors stem from a man aged 25 to 45 who had recovered from COVID-19. The CDR3 runs from the conserved cysteine through the conserved F or W. The D gene is left open where the match is weak. Clone size is not always given. Where it is, it says once, few, many or a class for expanded clones.

clone_size	v_call	j_call	d_call	cdr3_nt	cdr3_aa
.	TRBV5-1	TRBJ2-1	TRBD2	TGCGCCAGCACCGCGGGGGGTTTCAATGAGCAGTTCTTC	CASTAGGFNEQFF
.	TRBV9	TRBJ2-4	TRBD2	TGTGCCAGCAGCGGCGGGGAGGGGGGCCTAGCGGGAAGAAACATTCAGTACTTC	CASSGGEGGLAGRNIQYF
.	TRBV30	TRBJ2-7	.	TGTGCCTGGGTCCCCGAGACAGAGTCCTACGAGCAGTACTTC	CAWVPETESYEQYF
.	TRBV6-5	TRBJ1-1	TRBD1	TGTGCCAGCAGTTACTCTGGACAGGGCACGGCAGCTTTCTTT	CASSYSGQGTAAFF
.	TRBV3-1/TRBV3-2	TRBJ2-1	TRBD1	TGTGCCAGCAAACCCTCGACAGGGGGCTCGGGTGAGCAGTTCTTC	CASKPSTGGSGEQFF
.	TRBV9	TRBJ1-6	.	TGTGCCAGCAGCTTCCGGGCCTATAATTCACCCCTCCACTTT	CASSFRAYNSPLHF
.	TRBV6-4	TRBJ2-3	TRBD2	TGTGCCAGCAGTGACTCAGCGGGAGCGAATACGCAGTATTTT	CASSDSAGANTQYF
.	TRBV28	TRBJ2-3	TRBD2	TGTGCCAGCAGTCCCCTTGAGCGGGAGGGCCCGACAGATACGCAGTATTTT	CASSPLEREGPTDTQYF
once	TRBV2	TRBJ1-2	TRBD1	TGTGCCAGCAGTGAAGGGGACAGGGGGCGCCTTGGCTACACCTTC	CASSEGDRGRLGYTF
.	TRBV3-1/TRBV3-2	TRBJ2-5	TRBD2	TGTGCCAGCAGCCCCGGGACTAGCGGGAAGAAAGAGACCCAGTACTTC	CASSPGTSGKKETQYF
.	TRBV28	TRBJ1-2	.	TGTGCCAGCAGTTTGGCAGTAAATAACTATGGCTACACCTTC	CASSLAVNNYGYTF
.	TRBV28	TRBJ1-5	.	TGTGCCAGCAGCCCCCCAGGGGTGAATCAGCCCCAGCATTTT	CASSPPGVNQPQHF
.	TRBV7-8	TRBJ2-7	.	TGTGCCAGCAGCCCCGGCGGAGGATACTCCTACGAGCAGTACTTC	CASSPGGGYSYEQYF
.	TRBV6-2/TRBV6-3	TRBJ2-4	TRBD1	TGTGCCAGCAGTTACGGCCAGGGGGCTGCCAAAAACATTCAGTACTTC	CASSYGQGAAKNIQYF
.	TRBV18	TRBJ1-1	.	TGTGCCAGCTCACGAGCCACAGGGCCGGGCACTGAAGCTTTCTTT	CASSRATGPGTEAFF